What follows describes a single TCR beta chain. This clone is a singleton in its sample. Its antigen is currently not known. No much larger clone exists at a distance of one base, and base qualities are not known. The immunoSEQ Assay, a bias-controlled multiplex PCR, was used to amplify TCRbeta CDR3 regions from genomic DNA. The original methods were these. Nucleated cell counts per sample were estimated from amplification of reference gene primers within the assay. To quantify the absolute abundance of each unique TCRbeta CDR3 rearrangement, sequence reads were collapsed and filtered. For each sample, productive Simpson clonality was calculated as the square root of Simpson's diversity index over productive rearrangements. TCRdb obtained this table from immuneACCESS and retained in-frame rearrangements with V and J assigned. These tables miss some clones; where compared with another copy, unresolved V genes account for less than half of the shortfall, and the remainder is unexplained. The D gene and trimming were derived from the DNA, and the V and J assignments and clone size from that table. The sample profile shows 360,000 or so clones; 85% to 90% of them were found once. About 1.7% of the sample belongs to the ten largest clones.

This entry comes from a study of blood T cell repertoires in COVID-19 (TCRdb year 2020). Regarding the complete study: Samples covering the acute and convalescent phases of COVID-19 were provided by collaborators in the United States, Italy and Spain. The repertoires were released in a freely available public database intended as a resource for research on the immune response to SARS-CoV-2. The material from the prospective study consisted of cDNA or gDNA derived from T cells, B-cell-depleted T cells, or PBMCs. A de-identified subject ID, COVID-19 status, age in years and sex were almost always included in the sample metadata. Deeply sampled blood TCRbeta repertoires from subjects exposed to, actively infected with, or recovered from COVID-19 were included in the dataset. The samples were drawn from two sources: the first 160 participants of the ongoing ImmuneRACE study, and fewer than 1,500 subjects contributed by 6 global collaborators. HLA class I and class II types, where available, came from metadata supplied by the sample provider rather than from assay-based typing. General findings and caveats noted by the study authors: Clinical and demographic metadata were provided uncurated, with the amount varying by source and participant.

CDR1 and CDR2 were assigned from the germline V gene (reference sequence) as LNHDA and SQIVND. Counted from cysteine to phenylalanine, this CDR3 has 14 amino acids. Kept here is only the CDR3 DNA, which spans 42 bases and is read in frame from base 1. V drops 7 bases and J drops 5 bases, leaving 17 bases in between. Enrolling through a virtual design, the prospective study's participants ranged in age from about 18 to 89 years and lived across roughly 24 United States geographic areas. In the prospective study, participants were assigned to cohorts based on the clinical history participants reported in a screening survey and a study questionnaire. ImmuneRACE Cohort 3 recovered participants were defined by two consecutive negative NP/OP PCR tests, healthcare professional clearance, or symptom resolution. In the prospective study, whole blood, serum and a nasopharyngeal or oropharyngeal swab were collected from each participant by mobile phlebotomists. Additional blood draws and questionnaires over an approximately two-month period could optionally be provided by prospective study participants. Blood samples from the prospective study were shipped frozen or at room temperature prior to DNA extraction.

The sequence was collected from a woman under 40 who had recovered from COVID-19. Sequencing was carried out using PBMCs or T cells enriched from blood (not recorded which). The chain employs TRBV19 and TRBJ1-1; perhaps TRBD1 is the D gene, with 6 bases matching. Here is the DNA: TGTGCCAGTACCACACGGGGGGGCTATACTGAAGCTTTCTTT. Its protein product is CASTTRGGYTEAFF.